This passage covers 2 T cell receptor beta chains from one sample sequenced in a study of T cell responses to AZD1222 COVID-19 vaccine. TCRdb keeps only in-frame clones here, not all; method: immunoSEQ multiplex PCR. This table holds about 85,000 clones, 70% to 90% found once. Sequences were derived from peripheral blood, sampled on day 0 of AZD1222 vaccination. The receptors were sampled from an adult in good health.

DNA for the CDR3: TGTGCCACCAGCACGCGACCCGCAGCAACTAATGAAAAACTGTTTTTT. Protein sequence: CATSTRPAATNEKLFF. The chain is built from TRBV15 and TRBJ1-4; D is unresolved. The CDR3 contains 16 residues. Germline assignment: CDR1 LNHNV and CDR2 YYDKDF (reference sequence). Trimming left V 4 bases short and J 0 bases short, with 12 bases between.

This clone was counted once. The rearrangement joins TRBV28 to TRBJ1-4; D ambiguous. This CDR3 is 14 amino acids long. Germline loops: CDR1 MDHEN, CDR2 SYDVKM. V shed 5 bases and J shed 0 bases, with 7 bases lying between them. In nucleotides, the CDR3 is TGTGCCAGCAGTCCAGAAGCAACTAATGAAAAACTGTTTTTT. Translated: CASSPEATNEKLFF.